The 10 T cell receptor beta chains below all came from one sample that was sequenced in a study of T cell repertoires in cytomegalovirus infection (dated by TCRdb to the late 2010s). The sequencing machine was an Illumina HiSeq 1500. Clones were called with MiXCR by TCRdb after fastp trimmed the public reads at Q25, and only in-frame beta chains were retained. Each record represents a unique CDR3 protein, reported with the most common genes and DNA among its rows. The sample table contains about a million distinct CDR3 sequences; only one count was recorded for approximately 32% of them. 13% of the sample is taken by the ten largest. The treatment or condition label for this specimen denotes: in vitro stimulation with specific CMV peptide epitopes to enrich CMV-specific T cells. Their antigens are not known. The sample was cultured CD8+ T cells from PBMCs, taken from culture after CMV antigen stimulation. All receptors derive from a human donor in good health (CMV status not recorded). Some clones in this sample may be carry-over from other donors' samples.

V usage is TRBV6-5 and J usage is TRBJ1-1; 9 nucleotides line up with TRBD1. The CDR3 has 14 residues. The germline V gene encodes CDR1 MNHEY and CDR2 SVGAGI. V lost 7 bases to trimming and J lost 0 bases; unmatched junction nucleotides: 3. CDR3 region: CASIGQGMNTEAFF. In DNA form, the CDR3 reads TGTGCCAGCATAGGACAGGGGATGAACACTGAAGCTTTCTTT.

This clonotype has a handful of counts. V is TRBV7-8 and J is TRBJ2-7; 8 bases agree with TRBD1. Germline V gives CDR1 SGHVS, CDR2 FQNEAQ. Trimming removed 7 bases from V and 4 bases from J; junction bases left unmatched: 6. The CDR3 contains 13 residues. This chain's CDR3 is CASIDRGGYEQYF. CDR3 DNA sequence: TGTGCCAGCATTGACAGGGGCGGGTACGAGCAGTACTTC.

The V gene is TRBV19, the J gene TRBJ2-1; D gene unclear. Trimming took off 1 base at V and 4 bases at J, with 11 bases between the two ends. CDR1 and CDR2 (germline): LNHDA, SQIVND (reference sequence). This CDR3 spans 15 amino acids. The CDR3 sequence is CASSIGAADYNEQFF. CDR3 nucleotide sequence: TGTGCCAGTAGTATAGGGGCGGCAGATTACAATGAGCAGTTCTTC.

This clonotype has just a few counts. Compared with germline, one end of the junction differs, possibly owing to a read error. This chain connects TRBV7-1 to TRBJ2-1, with D possibly being TRBD1 (6 bases). TRBV7-1 is identified as an open reading frame with a role that is uncertain. The CDR3 covers 14 residues. The CDR3 spells CASSRTETYNEQIF. For the CDR3, the DNA is TGTGCCAGCAGCCGGACAGAAACCTACAATGAGCAGATCTTC.

V usage is TRBV18 and J usage is TRBJ2-7; the match to TRBD2 covers 7 bases. V was pared by 6 bases and J by 5 bases, with 10 bases of the junction left unmatched. Germline CDR1 KGHSH, CDR2 LQKENI. This CDR3 region has 14 residues. The chain's CDR3 is CASSGGSAPNEQYV. The CDR3 coding sequence is TGTGCCAGCTCGGGGGGGTCCGCTCCCAACGAGCAGTACGTC.

V gene TRBV4-3 combines with J gene TRBJ1-1; D may be TRBD1 (6 bases). V lost 4 bases, J lost 3 bases, and 21 bases lay in between. This CDR3 region has 17 residues. Germline CDR1 reads LGHNA; CDR2 reads YSLEER. The CDR3 DNA reads as TGCGCCAGCAGCCCGGCTGAGGGGGGAAGACGATACACTGAAGCTTTCTTT. Its protein is CASSPAEGGRRYTEAFF.

J is TRBJ2-7 and V is TRBV4-1; no firm D call. V was clipped by 1 base and J by 1 base, with 8 bases between them. CDR3 size: 14 residues. Germline CDR1 MGHRA, CDR2 YSYEKL. In DNA form, the CDR3 reads TGCGCCAGCAGCCAAGCTTTGGGTTCCTACGAGCAGTACTTC. Protein: CASSQALGSYEQYF.

The rearrangement links TRBV20-1 to TRBJ1-2, with a possible D match to TRBD1 (5 bases). CDR3 size: 16 residues. Trimming took 2 bases from V and 4 from J, leaving 20 bases between them. Looked up from germline, CDR1 is DFQATT and CDR2 is SNEGSKA (reference sequence). This CDR3 is CSARQSGGAALYGYTF. The CDR3, as DNA: TGCAGTGCTAGACAGTCGGGTGGGGCCGCCCTCTATGGCTACACCTTC.

The table lists this clonotype with many counts. This chain connects TRBV7-2 to TRBJ2-3; the match to TRBD2 covers 13 bases. The V gene end was trimmed by 3 bases and the J gene end by 6 bases; junction bases not matched to a gene: 9. CDR3 length: 17 residues. The germline V gene encodes CDR1 SGHTA and CDR2 FQGNSA. DNA for the CDR3: TGTGCCAGCAGCTTCCGACTAGCGGGGGGACAGGTTGATACGCAGTATTTT. Its protein is CASSFRLAGGQVDTQYF.

This clonotype was detected ten times or more. V is TRBV7-2 and J is TRBJ2-2; D possibly matches TRBD1 or TRBD2 (5 bases each). CDR3 length: 16 amino acids. The germline gives CDR1 SGHTA, CDR2 FQGNSA. V gave up 2 bases and J gave up 7 bases, with 17 bases separating them. The CDR3 DNA reads TGTGCCAGCAGCTTATACCTCGGGACCGGACACGGGGAGCTGTTTTTT. This translates into CASSLYLGTGHGELFF.